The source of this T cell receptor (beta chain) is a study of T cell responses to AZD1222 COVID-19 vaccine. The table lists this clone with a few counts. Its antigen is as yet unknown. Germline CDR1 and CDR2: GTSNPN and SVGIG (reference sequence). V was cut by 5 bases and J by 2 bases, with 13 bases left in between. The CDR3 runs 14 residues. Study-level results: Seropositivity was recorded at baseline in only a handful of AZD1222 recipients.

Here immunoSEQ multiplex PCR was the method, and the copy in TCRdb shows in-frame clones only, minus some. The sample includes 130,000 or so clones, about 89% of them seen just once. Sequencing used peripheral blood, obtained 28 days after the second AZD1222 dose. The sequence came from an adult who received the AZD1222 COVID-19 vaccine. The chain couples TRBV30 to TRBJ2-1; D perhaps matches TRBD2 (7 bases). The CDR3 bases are TGTGCCTGGGATCGGGGGGCGCCCTACAATGAGCAGTTCTTC. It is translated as CAWDRGAPYNEQFF.